The source of this TCR beta chain is a study of Ad26.COV2.S vaccination and SARS-CoV-2 variants. Study-wide results and limits: Total T cell responses may have been underestimated by the TCR breadth and depth analyses.

TCRdb keeps only in-frame clones here, not all; method: immunoSEQ multiplex PCR. In the table there are a few hundred thousand clones, 87% of which are singletons. In regard to this clone: Its matching antigen is unknown.

Treatment indicated: 15 to 20 received Ad26.COV2.S at low or high dose, single or two shots; 5 received placebo; per-sample allocation not given. It was on day 63 after the first vaccine or placebo injection that samples were taken. The V segment lost 4 bases and the J segment 6 bases; nucleotides outside the gene matches: 7. The CDR3 contains 15 residues. Germline V gene lookup returns CDR1 SNHLY and CDR2 FYNNEI. V is TRBV2 and J is TRBJ2-1; the match to TRBD2 covers 9 bases. The receptor comes from a person between 18 and 60 years old who received the Ad26.COV2.S COVID-19 vaccine or a placebo. Sequences were derived from peripheral blood, sampled in a trial of Ad26.COV2.S vaccine versus placebo. The CDR3 sequence is CASSAGWRGGNEQFF. In nucleotides, the CDR3 is TGTGCCAGCAGTGCTGGGTGGCGGGGGGGCAATGAGCAGTTCTTC.